A selection of T cell receptor beta chains follows, all from one sample in a study of T-cell reconstitution after alpha-beta-depleted transplantation in children. TCRdb re-analysed the PCR reads in MiXCR, keeping a single row per CDR3 protein. Of a few hundred thousand distinct CDR3 sequences listed, roughly a tenth are singletons. The sample here was PBMCs, taken before TCRalphabeta/CD19-depleted stem cell transplant. These receptors all stem from a child under three years old with acute myeloid leukemia, due to receive a stem cell transplant. CDR3s leave out the opening cysteine and the closing phenylalanine or tryptophan.

>TRBV12-3/TRBV12-4
ASSSKMNTEAF
>TRBV12-3/TRBV12-4
ASMSGGYTQY
>TRBV6-5
ASSYGRFLYEQY
>TRBV7-9
ASSAERTGGYQPQH
>TRBV24-1
ATSHDVQASTDTQY
>TRBV19
ASSTSGSFGRNEQF
>TRBV7-3
ASSPGHTGELF
>TRBV24-1
ATSDSGTTYNEQF
>TRBV20-1
SARDPRGRASNEQF
>TRBV15
ATSRDPSYNEQF
>TRBV7-9
ASSDSLGYGYT
>TRBV2
ASRLAGAQTYEQY
>TRBV2
ASSEYYNEQF
>TRBV5-6
ASSLGGKVYSNQPQH
>TRBV12-3/TRBV12-4
ATRDRRQGIRKANYGYT
>TRBV7-2
ASSLVSYSAPEQF
>TRBV6-5
ASSYSAGVKEQF
>TRBV3-1
ASSQDQSSRRNYGYT
>TRBV19
ASSFGPVESYETQY
>TRBV20-1
SARDQAAYNEQF
>TRBV29-1
SVVTADTGELF
>TRBV23-1
ASSRPGGVDEKLF
>TRBV20-1
SARQGGTNEKLF
>TRBV5-5
ASSLEVPNYEQY
>TRBV20-1
SVSGTNPYEQY